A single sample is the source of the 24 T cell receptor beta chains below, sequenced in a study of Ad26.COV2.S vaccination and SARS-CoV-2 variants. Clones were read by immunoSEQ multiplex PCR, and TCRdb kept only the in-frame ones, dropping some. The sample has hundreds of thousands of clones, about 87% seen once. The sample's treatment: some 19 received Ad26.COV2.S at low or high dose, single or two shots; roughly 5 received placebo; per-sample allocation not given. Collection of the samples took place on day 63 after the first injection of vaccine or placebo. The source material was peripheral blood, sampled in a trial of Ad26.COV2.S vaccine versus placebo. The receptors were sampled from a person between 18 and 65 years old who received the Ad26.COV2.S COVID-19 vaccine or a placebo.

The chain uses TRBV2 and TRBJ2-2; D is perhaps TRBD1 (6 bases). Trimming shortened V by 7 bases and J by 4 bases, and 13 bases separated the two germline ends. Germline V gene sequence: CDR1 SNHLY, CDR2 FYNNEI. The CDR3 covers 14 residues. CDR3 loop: CASTLLGATGELFF. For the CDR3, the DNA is TGTGCCAGCACCCTGCTGGGGGCCACCGGGGAGCTGTTTTTT.

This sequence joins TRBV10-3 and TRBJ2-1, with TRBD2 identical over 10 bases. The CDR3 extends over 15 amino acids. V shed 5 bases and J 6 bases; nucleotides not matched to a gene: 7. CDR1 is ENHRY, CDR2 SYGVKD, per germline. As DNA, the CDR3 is TGTGCCATCAGTCCTAGCGGGAGTAAAGTCAATGAGCAGTTCTTC. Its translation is CAISPSGSKVNEQFF.

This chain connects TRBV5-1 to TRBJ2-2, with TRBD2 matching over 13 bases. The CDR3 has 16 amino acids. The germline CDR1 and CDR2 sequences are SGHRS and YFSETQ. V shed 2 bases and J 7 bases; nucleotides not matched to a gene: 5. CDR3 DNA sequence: TGCGCCAGCAGCTTACTAGCGGGGGGGCCGAACGGGGAGCTGTTTTTT. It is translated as CASSLLAGGPNGELFF.

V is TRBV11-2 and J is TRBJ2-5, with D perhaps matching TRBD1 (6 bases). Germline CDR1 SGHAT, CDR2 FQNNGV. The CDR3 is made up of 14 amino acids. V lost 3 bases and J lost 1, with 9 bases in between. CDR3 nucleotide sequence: TGTGCCAGCAGCTTCCTGGGGGCCCAAGAGACCCAGTACTTC. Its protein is CASSFLGAQETQYF.

Here the CDR3 reads CASSFGQASWAFF. CDR3 in DNA: TGTGCCAGCAGTTTTGGGCAGGCCTCTTGGGCTTTCTTT. V is TRBV28 and J is TRBJ1-1; D remains ambiguous. The V end lost 3 bases, the J end lost 11 bases, and 16 bases lay between the germline ends. The germline gives CDR1 MDHEN, CDR2 SYDVKM. The CDR3 is 13 residues long.

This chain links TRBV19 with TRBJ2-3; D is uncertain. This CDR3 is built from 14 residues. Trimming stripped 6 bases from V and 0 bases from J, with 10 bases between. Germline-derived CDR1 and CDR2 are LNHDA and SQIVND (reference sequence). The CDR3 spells CASSTVTSTDTQYF. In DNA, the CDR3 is TGTGCCAGTAGCACAGTAACTAGCACAGATACGCAGTATTTT.

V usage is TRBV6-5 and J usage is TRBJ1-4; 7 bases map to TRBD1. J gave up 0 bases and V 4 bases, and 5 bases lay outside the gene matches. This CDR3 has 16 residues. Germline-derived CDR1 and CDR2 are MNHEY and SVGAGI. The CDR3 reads CASSLYRGATNEKLFF. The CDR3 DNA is TGTGCCAGCAGTTTATACAGGGGTGCAACTAATGAAAAACTGTTTTTT.

The DNA of the CDR3 is TGTGCCAGCAGCGTAGGAGGGATCGGACAGCCCCAGCATTTT. Protein: CASSVGGIGQPQHF. The chain combines TRBV9 with TRBJ1-5; the D is unclear. V was clipped by 0 bases and J by 7 bases, with 11 bases between them. Germline assignment: CDR1 SGDLS and CDR2 YYNGEE. This CDR3 is built from 14 residues.

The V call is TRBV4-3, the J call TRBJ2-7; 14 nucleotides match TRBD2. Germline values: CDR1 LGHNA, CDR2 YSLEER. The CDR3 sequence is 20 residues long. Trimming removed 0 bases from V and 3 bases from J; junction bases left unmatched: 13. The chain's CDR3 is CASSQDAGTSGSVGIYEQYF. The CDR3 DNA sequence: TGCGCCAGCAGCCAAGATGCCGGGACTAGCGGGAGCGTTGGGATCTACGAGCAGTACTTC.

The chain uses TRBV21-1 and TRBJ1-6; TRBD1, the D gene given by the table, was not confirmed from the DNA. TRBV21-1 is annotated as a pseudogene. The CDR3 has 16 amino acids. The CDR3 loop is CATSRDSALGNSPLHF. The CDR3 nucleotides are TGTGCCACCTCACGGGACAGTGCCCTTGGTAATTCACCCCTCCACTTT.

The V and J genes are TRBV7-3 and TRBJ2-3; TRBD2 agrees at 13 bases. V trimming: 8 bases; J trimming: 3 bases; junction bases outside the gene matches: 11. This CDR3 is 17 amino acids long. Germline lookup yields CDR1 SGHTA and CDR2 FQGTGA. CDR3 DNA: TGTGCCAGCGCACGGACTAGCGGGGGAGTTGGGACAGATACGCAGTATTTT. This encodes CASARTSGGVGTDTQYF.

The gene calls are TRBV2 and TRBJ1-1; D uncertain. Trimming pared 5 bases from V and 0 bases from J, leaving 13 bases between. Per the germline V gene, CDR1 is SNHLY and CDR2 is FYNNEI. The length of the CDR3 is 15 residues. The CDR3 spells CASSPGYSMNTEAFF. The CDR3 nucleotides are TGTGCCAGCAGTCCCGGCTACAGCATGAACACTGAAGCTTTCTTT.

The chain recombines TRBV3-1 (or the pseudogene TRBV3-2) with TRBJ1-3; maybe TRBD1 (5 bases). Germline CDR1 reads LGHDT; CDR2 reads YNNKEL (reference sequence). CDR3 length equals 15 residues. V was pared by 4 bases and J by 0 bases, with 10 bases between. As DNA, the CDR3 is TGTGCCAGCAGCCGAGTACAGGTCTCTGGAAACACCATATATTTT. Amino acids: CASSRVQVSGNTIYF.

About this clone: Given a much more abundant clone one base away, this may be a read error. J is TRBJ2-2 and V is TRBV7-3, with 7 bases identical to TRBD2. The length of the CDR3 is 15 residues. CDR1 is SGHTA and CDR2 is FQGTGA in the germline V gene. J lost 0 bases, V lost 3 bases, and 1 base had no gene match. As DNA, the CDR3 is TGTGCCAGCAGCTTCGGGGGGACGAACACCGGGGAGCTGTTTTTT. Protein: CASSFGGTNTGELFF.

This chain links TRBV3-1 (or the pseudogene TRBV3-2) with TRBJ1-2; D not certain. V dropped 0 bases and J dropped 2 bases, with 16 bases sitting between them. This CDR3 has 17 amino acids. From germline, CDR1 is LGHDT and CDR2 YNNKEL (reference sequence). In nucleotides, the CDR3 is TGTGCCAGCAGCCAAGAAACACTTACGGCCCCAAACTATGGCTACACCTTC. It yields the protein CASSQETLTAPNYGYTF.

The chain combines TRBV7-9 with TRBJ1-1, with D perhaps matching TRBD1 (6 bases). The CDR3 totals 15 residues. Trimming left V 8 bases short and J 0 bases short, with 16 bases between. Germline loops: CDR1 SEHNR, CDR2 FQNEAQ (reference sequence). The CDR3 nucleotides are TGTGCCAGCGAAGCGGGGGCCAACTTGAACACTGAAGCTTTCTTT. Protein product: CASEAGANLNTEAFF.

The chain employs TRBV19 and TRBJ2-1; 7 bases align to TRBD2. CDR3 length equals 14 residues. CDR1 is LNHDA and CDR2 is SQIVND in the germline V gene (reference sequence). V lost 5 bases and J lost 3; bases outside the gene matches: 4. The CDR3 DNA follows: TGTGCCAGTAGTCCGGGGGGATTCTACAATGAGCAGTTCTTC. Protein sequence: CASSPGGFYNEQFF. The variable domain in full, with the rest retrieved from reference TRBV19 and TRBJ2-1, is DGGITQSPKYLFRKEGQNVTLSCEQNLNHDAMYWYRQDPGQGLRLIYYSQIVNDFQKGDIAEGYSVSREKKESFPLTVTSAQKNPTAFYLCASSPGGFYNEQFFGPGTRLTVL.

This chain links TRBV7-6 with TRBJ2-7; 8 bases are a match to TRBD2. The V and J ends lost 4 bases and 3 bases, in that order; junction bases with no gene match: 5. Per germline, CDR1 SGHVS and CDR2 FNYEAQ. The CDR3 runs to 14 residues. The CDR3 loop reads CASSSRGGDYEQYF. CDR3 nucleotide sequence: TGTGCCAGCAGCTCCCGGGGGGGGGACTACGAGCAGTACTTC.

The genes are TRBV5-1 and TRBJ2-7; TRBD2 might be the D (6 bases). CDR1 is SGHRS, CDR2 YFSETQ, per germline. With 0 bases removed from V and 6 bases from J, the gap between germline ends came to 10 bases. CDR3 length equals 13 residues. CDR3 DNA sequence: TGCGCCAGCAGCTTGGGCGGGGTTAGCGAGCAGTACTTC. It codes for CASSLGGVSEQYF. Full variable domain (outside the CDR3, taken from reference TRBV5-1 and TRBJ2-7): KAGVTQTPRYLIKTRGQQVTLSCSPISGHRSVSWYQQTPGQGLQFLFEYFSETQRNKGNFPGRFSGRQFSNSRSEMNVSTLELGDSALYLCASSLGGVSEQYFGPGTRLTVT.

The CDR3 sequence: CASSLSWQSNEKLFF. The DNA of the CDR3 is TGTGCCAGCAGTTTATCGTGGCAGTCTAATGAAAAACTGTTTTTT. V is TRBV27 and J is TRBJ1-4; D call uncertain. The V end lost 0 bases, the J end lost 3 bases, and 8 bases lay between the germline ends. CDR3 length: 15 residues. Germline CDR1 reads MNHEY; CDR2 reads SMNVEV (reference sequence).

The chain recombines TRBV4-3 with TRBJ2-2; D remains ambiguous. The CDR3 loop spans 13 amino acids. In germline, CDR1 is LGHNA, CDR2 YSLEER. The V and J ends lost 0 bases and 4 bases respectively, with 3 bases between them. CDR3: CASSQDFTGELFF. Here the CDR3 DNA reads TGCGCCAGCAGCCAAGACTTCACCGGGGAGCTGTTTTTT.

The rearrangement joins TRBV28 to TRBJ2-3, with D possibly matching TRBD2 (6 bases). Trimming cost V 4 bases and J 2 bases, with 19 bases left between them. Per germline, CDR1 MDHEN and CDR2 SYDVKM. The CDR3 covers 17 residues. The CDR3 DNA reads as TGTGCCAGCAGTTCGACCCGGGGTAGCGGTTACACAGATACGCAGTATTTT. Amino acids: CASSSTRGSGYTDTQYF.

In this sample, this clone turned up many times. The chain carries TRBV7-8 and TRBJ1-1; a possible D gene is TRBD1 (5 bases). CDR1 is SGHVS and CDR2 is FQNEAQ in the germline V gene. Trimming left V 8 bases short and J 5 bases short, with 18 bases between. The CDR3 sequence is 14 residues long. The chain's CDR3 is CASFAGGVGTEAFF. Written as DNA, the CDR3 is TGTGCCAGCTTCGCCGGGGGAGTGGGTACTGAAGCTTTCTTT.

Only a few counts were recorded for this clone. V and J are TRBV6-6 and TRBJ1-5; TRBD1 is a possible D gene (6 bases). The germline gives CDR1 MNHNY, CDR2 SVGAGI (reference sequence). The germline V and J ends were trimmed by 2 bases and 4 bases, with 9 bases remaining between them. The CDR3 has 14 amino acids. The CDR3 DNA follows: TGTGCCAGCAGTTACGGCCAGGGGAATCAGCCCCAGCATTTT. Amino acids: CASSYGQGNQPQHF.